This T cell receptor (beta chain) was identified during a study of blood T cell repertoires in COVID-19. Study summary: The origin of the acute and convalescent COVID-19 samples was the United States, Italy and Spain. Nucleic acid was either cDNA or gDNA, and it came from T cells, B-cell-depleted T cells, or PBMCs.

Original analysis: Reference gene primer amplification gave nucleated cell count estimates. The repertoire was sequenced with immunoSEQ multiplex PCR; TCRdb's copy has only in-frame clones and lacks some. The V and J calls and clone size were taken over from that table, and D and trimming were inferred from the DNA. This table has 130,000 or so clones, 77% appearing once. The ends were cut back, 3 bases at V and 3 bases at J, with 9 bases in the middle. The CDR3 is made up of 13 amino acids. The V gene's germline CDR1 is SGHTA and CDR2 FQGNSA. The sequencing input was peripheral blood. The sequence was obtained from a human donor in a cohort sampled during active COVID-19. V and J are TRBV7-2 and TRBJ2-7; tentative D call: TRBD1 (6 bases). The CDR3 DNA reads TGTGCCAGCAGCTTCTCCAGGGGCTACGAGCAGTACTTC. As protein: CASSFSRGYEQYF.